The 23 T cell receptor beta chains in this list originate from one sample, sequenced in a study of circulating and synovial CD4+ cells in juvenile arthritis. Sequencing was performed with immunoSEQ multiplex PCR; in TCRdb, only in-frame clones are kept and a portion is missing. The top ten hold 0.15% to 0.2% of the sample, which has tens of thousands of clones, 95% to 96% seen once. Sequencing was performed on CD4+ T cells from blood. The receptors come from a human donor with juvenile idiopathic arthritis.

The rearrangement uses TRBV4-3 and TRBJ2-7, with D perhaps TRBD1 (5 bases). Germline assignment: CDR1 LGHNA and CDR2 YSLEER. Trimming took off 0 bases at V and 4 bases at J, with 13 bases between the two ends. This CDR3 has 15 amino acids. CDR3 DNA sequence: TGCGCCAGCAGCCAAGAGGGCAGATCAGGGTACGAGCAGTACTTC. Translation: CASSQEGRSGYEQYF.

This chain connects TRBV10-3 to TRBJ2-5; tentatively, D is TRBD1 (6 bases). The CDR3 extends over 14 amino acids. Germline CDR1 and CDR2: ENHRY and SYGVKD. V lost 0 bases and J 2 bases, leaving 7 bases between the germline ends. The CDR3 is CAISESGQQETQYF. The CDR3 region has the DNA TGTGCCATCAGTGAGTCGGGACAACAAGAGACCCAGTACTTC.

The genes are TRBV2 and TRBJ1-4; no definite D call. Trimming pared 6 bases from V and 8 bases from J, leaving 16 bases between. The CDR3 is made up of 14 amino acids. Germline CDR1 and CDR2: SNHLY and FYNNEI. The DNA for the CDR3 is TGTGCCAGCAGCACCTACGTCCCGGGGGAAAAACTGTTTTTT. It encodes CASSTYVPGEKLFF. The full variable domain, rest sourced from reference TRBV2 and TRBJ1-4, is EPEVTQTPSHQVTQMGQEVILRCVPISNHLYFYWYRQILGQKVEFLVSFYNNEISEKSEIFDDQFSVERPDGSNFTLKIRSTKLEDSAMYFCASSTYVPGEKLFFGSGTQLSVL.

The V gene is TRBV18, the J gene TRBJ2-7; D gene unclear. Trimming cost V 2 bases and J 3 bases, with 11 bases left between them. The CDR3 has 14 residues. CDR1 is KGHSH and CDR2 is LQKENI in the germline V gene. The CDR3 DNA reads TGTGCCAGCTCACCAGGGTCCAGGAACTACGAGCAGTACTTC. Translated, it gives CASSPGSRNYEQYF.

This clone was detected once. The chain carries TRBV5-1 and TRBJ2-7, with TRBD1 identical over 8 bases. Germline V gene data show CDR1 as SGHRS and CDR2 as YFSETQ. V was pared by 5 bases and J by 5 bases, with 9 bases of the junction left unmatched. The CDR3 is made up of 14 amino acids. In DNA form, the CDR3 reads TGCGCCAGCAGTTTTGGACAGGGATATAACGAGCAGTACTTC. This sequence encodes CASSFGQGYNEQYF. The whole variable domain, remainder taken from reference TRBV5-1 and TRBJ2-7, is KAGVTQTPRYLIKTRGQQVTLSCSPISGHRSVSWYQQTPGQGLQFLFEYFSETQRNKGNFPGRFSGRQFSNSRSEMNVSTLELGDSALYLCASSFGQGYNEQYFGPGTRLTVT.

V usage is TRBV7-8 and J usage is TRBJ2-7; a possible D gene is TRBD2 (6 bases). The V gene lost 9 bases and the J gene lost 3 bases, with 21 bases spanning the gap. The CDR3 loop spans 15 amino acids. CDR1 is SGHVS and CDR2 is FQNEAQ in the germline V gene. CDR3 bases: TGTGCCAGTAAAGCCACCGGGAGCGAATACTACGAGCAGTACTTC. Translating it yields CASKATGSEYYEQYF.

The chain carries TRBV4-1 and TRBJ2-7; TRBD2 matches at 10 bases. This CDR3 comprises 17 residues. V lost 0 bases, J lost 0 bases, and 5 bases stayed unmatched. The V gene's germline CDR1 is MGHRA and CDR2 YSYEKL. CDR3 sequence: CASSQEGLADHSYEQYF. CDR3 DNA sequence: TGCGCCAGCAGCCAAGAAGGACTAGCGGACCACTCCTACGAGCAGTACTTC.

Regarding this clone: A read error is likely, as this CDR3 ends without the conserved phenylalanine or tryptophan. The CDR3 nucleotides are TGTGCCAGCAGTGAACAAGGGAGTTTATCACCCCTCCACCTT. Protein: CASSEQGSLSPLHL. J is TRBJ1-6 and V is TRBV6-4, with unresolved D. The CDR3 runs 14 residues. Germline-derived CDR1 and CDR2 are MRHNA and SNTAGT. Trimming removed 3 bases at V and 10 bases at J, with 13 bases between.

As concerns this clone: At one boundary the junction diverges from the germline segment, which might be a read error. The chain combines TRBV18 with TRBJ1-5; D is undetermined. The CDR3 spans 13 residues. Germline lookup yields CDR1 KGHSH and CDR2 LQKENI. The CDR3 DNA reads TGTGCCAGCTCAGGGTATAGCAGTCAGCCCCAGCATTTT. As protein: CASSGYSSQPQHF.

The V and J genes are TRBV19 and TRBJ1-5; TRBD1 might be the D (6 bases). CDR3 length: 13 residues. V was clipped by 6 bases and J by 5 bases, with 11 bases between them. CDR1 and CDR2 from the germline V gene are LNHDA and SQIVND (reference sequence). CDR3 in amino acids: CASSSGADQPQHF. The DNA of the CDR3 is TGTGCCAGTAGCTCAGGGGCGGATCAGCCCCAGCATTTT.

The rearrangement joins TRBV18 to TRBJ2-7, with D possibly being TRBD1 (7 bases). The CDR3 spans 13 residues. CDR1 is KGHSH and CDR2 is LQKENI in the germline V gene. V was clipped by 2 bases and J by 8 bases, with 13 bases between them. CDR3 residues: CASSPTGDLKQYF. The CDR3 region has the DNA TGTGCCAGCTCACCAACAGGGGACTTGAAGCAGTACTTC. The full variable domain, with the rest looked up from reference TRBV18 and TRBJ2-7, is NAGVMQNPRHLVRRRGQEARLRCSPMKGHSHVYWYRQLPEEGLKFMVYLQKENIIDESGMPKERFSAEFPKEGPSILRIQQVVRGDSAAYFCASSPTGDLKQYFGPGTRLTVT.

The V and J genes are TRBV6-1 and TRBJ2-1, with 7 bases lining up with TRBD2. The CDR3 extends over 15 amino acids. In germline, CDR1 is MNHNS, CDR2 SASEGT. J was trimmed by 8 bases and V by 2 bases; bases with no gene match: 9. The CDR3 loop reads CASSERFGGFDEQFF. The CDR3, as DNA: TGTGCCAGCAGTGAACGTTTCGGGGGGTTCGATGAGCAGTTCTTC.

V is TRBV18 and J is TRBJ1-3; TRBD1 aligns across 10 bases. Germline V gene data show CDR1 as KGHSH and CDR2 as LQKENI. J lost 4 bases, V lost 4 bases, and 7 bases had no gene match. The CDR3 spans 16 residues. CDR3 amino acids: CASSRRDRGKGNTIYF. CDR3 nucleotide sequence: TGTGCCAGCTCACGACGGGACAGGGGAAAGGGAAACACCATATATTTT. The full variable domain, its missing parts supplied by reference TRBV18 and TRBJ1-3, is NAGVMQNPRHLVRRRGQEARLRCSPMKGHSHVYWYRQLPEEGLKFMVYLQKENIIDESGMPKERFSAEFPKEGPSILRIQQVVRGDSAAYFCASSRRDRGKGNTIYFGEGSWLTVV.

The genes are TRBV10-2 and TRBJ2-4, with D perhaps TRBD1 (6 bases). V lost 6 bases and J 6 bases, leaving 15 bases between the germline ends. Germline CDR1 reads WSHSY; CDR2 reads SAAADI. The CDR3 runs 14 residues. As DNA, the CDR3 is TGCGCCAGCAGGGTCTCACTAGGGGGAAACATTCAGTACTTC. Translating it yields CASRVSLGGNIQYF.

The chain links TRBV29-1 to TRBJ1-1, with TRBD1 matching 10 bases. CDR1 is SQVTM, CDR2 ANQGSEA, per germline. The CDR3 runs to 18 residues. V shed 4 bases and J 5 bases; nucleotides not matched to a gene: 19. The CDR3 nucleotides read TGCAGCGTTGGAATGGTCCGAGGAGCGACAGGGGGCAGGACTGAAGCTTTCTTT. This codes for CSVGMVRGATGGRTEAFF.

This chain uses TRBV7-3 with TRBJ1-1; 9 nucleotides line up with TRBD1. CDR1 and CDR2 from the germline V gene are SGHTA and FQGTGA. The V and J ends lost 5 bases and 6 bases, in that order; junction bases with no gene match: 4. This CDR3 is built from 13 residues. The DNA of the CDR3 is TGTGCCAGCAGCCCGGGACAGGGCTCTGAAGCTTTCTTT. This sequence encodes CASSPGQGSEAFF. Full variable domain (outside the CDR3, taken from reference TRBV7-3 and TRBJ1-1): GAGVSQTPSNKVTEKGKYVELRCDPISGHTALYWYRQSLGQGPEFLIYFQGTGAADDSGLPNDRFFAVRPEGSVSTLKIQRTERGDSAVYLCASSPGQGSEAFFGQGTRLTVV.

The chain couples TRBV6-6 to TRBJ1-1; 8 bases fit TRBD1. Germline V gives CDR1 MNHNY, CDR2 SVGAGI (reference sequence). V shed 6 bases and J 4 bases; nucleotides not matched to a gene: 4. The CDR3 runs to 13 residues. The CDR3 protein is CASRGQGGTEAFF. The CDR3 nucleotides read TGTGCCAGCAGAGGACAGGGTGGCACTGAAGCTTTCTTT.

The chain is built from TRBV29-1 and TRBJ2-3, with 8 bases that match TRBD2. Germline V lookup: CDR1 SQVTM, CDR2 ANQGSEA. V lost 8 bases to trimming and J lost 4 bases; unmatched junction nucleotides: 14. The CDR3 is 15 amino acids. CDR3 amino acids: CSTVGQRGRADTQYF. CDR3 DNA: TGCAGCACTGTTGGCCAGCGGGGGCGTGCAGATACGCAGTATTTT.

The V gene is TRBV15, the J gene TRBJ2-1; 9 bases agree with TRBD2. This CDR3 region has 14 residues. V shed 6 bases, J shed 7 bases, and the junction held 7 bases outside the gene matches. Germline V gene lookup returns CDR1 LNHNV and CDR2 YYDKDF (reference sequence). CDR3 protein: CATRRGGGLNEQFF. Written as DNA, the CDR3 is TGTGCCACCAGGCGCGGGGGGGGATTAAATGAGCAGTTCTTC.

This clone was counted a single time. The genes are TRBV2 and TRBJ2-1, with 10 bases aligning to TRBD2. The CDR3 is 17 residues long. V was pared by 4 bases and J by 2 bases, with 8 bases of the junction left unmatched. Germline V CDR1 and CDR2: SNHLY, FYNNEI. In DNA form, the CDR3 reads TGTGCCAGCAGTGCCCACCGACTAGCGGGCGCCTACAATGAGCAGTTCTTC. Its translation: CASSAHRLAGAYNEQFF.

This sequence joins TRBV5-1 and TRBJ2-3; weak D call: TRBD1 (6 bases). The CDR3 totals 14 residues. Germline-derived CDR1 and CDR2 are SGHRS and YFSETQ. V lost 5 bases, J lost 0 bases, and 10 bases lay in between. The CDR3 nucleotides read TGCGCCAGCAGAGGACAGTCTAGCACAGATACGCAGTATTTT. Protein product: CASRGQSSTDTQYF.

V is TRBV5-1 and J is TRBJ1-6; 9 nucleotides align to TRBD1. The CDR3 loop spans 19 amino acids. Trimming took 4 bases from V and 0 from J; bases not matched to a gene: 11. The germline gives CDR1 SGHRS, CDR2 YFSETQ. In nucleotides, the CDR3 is TGCGCCAGCAGCCCTGGACAGGGGCCGCTAAGCTCCTATAATTCACCCCTCCACTTT. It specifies CASSPGQGPLSSYNSPLHF. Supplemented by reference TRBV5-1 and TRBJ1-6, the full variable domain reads KAGVTQTPRYLIKTRGQQVTLSCSPISGHRSVSWYQQTPGQGLQFLFEYFSETQRNKGNFPGRFSGRQFSNSRSEMNVSTLELGDSALYLCASSPGQGPLSSYNSPLHFGNGTRLTVT.

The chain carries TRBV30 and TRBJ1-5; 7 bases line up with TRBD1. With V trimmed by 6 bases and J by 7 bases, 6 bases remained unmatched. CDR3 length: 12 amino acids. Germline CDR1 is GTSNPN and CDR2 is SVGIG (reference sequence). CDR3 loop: CACSTGNQPQHF. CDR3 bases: TGTGCCTGTTCGACAGGGAACCAGCCCCAGCATTTT.